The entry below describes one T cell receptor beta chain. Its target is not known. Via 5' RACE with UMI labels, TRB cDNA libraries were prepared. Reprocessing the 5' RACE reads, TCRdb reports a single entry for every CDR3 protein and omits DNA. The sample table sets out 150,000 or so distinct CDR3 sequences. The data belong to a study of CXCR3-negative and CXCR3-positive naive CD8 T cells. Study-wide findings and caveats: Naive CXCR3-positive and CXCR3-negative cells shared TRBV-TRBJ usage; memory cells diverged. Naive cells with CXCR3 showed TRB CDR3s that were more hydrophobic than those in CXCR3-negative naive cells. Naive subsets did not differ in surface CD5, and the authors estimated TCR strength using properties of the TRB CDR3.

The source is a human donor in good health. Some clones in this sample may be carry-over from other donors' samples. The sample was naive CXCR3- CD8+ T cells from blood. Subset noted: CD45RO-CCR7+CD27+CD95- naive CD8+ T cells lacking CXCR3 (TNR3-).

CDR3 residues: CASSDSQGPTEAFF. The chain joins TRBV5-5 to TRBJ1-1; no DNA is available, so the TRBD1 call from TCRdb remains unchecked. This CDR3 is 14 amino acids long. Looked up from germline, CDR1 is SGHKS and CDR2 is YYEKEE (reference sequence).